A single sample is the source of the 27 T cell receptor beta chains below, sequenced in a study of T cell responses to AZD1222 COVID-19 vaccine. Generated by immunoSEQ multiplex PCR, the TCRdb table keeps only in-frame clones and is missing some. The repertoire has 90,000 to 130,000 clones, about 86% of them found once; the top ten carry around 9.9%. Sequenced material: peripheral blood, taken on day 0 of AZD1222 vaccination. These receptors were taken from an adult in good health.

The rearrangement links TRBV5-1 to TRBJ2-3; the match to TRBD2 covers 8 bases. Germline CDR1 SGHRS, CDR2 YFSETQ. This CDR3 is built from 15 residues. V shed 4 bases, J shed 7 bases, and the junction held 11 bases outside the gene matches. For the CDR3, the DNA is TGCGCCAGCAGCCGACTAAGCGGGAGAGCTTATACGCAGTATTTT. Translation: CASSRLSGRAYTQYF.

This clone has only a few counts. V gene TRBV28 combines with J gene TRBJ1-5; 7 bases line up with TRBD1. Germline CDR1 and CDR2: MDHEN and SYDVKM. The CDR3 runs 13 residues. V lost 9 bases and J lost 4; bases outside the gene matches: 6. The CDR3 nucleotides are TGTGCCAGTTCCCGGGACAGAAATCAGCCCCAGCATTTT. It is translated as CASSRDRNQPQHF.

The rearrangement uses TRBV28 and TRBJ2-7; TRBD1 matches at 7 bases. Trimming at V came to 6 bases and at J to 7 bases, leaving 9 bases not matched to a gene. Germline-derived CDR1 and CDR2 are MDHEN and SYDVKM. The CDR3 sequence is 13 residues long. The CDR3, as DNA: TGTGCCAGCAGCAAGAAGGGGGCCTGGGAGCAGTACTTC. It translates to CASSKKGAWEQYF.

The chain links TRBV19 to TRBJ2-7; TRBD1 aligns across 7 bases. The length of the CDR3 is 15 residues. Losses at the gene ends were 3 bases for V and 1 base for J; bases not matched to a gene: 6. Germline CDR1 and CDR2: LNHDA and SQIVND (reference sequence). CDR3 loop: CASSMAPGQSYEQYF. CDR3 DNA: TGTGCCAGTAGTATGGCCCCGGGACAGTCCTACGAGCAGTACTTC.

The rearrangement links TRBV28 to TRBJ1-1; possibly TRBD1 for D (6 bases). Trimming pared 3 bases from V and 4 bases from J, leaving 12 bases between. In germline, CDR1 is MDHEN, CDR2 SYDVKM. The CDR3 covers 14 residues. The CDR3 DNA is TGTGCCAGCAGTTTCGGGGGCGCGAGCACTGAAGCTTTCTTT. Translating gives CASSFGGASTEAFF.

This chain connects TRBV20-1 to TRBJ1-1; TRBD1 matches 7 bases. With V trimmed by 3 bases and J by 2 bases, 3 bases remained unmatched. Germline CDR1 reads DFQATT; CDR2 reads SNEGSKA (reference sequence). The CDR3 is made up of 13 amino acids. CDR3 region: CSASRQGNTEAFF. The CDR3 nucleotides read TGCAGTGCTAGTAGACAGGGAAACACTGAAGCTTTCTTT.

The chain links TRBV3-1 (or the pseudogene TRBV3-2) to TRBJ1-2; D unclear. The CDR3 length is 14 residues. Trimming removed 0 bases from V and 2 bases from J, with 7 bases in between. Germline values: CDR1 LGHDT, CDR2 YNNKEL (reference sequence). Here the CDR3 DNA reads TGTGCCAGCAGCCAAGACCTCCTAAACTATGGCTACACCTTC. Its translation: CASSQDLLNYGYTF.

The chain couples TRBV4-2 to TRBJ1-4; TRBD1 aligns across 8 bases. CDR1 and CDR2 from the germline V gene are LGHNA and YNFKEQ. Trimming cost V 0 bases and J 7 bases; bases outside gene matches: 7. The CDR3 is 16 amino acids. This chain's CDR3 is CASSQDPGTGAEKLFF. CDR3 sequence (DNA): TGTGCCAGCAGCCAAGATCCAGGGACAGGAGCTGAAAAACTGTTTTTT.

The chain couples TRBV6-2 or TRBV6-3 to TRBJ1-2, with unresolved D. The germline CDR1 and CDR2 sequences are MNHEY and SVGEGT. V shed 2 bases and J shed 0 bases, with 10 bases lying between them. The CDR3 has 15 residues. The CDR3 nucleotides read TGTGCCAGCAGTTACGGCAGGAGAGCTAACTATGGCTACACCTTC. Translating it yields CASSYGRRANYGYTF.

The chain recombines TRBV6-5 with TRBJ1-4, with D possibly matching TRBD1 (5 bases). Trimming removed 5 bases from V and 1 base from J, with 11 bases in between. The germline V gene has CDR1 MNHEY and CDR2 SVGAGI. This CDR3 comprises 15 residues. CDR3 sequence: CASSPQGLTNEKLFF. The CDR3 DNA sequence: TGTGCCAGCAGTCCTCAGGGATTAACTAATGAAAAACTGTTTTTT.

Ten or more counts support this clone. This chain uses TRBV15 with TRBJ2-1; no firm D call. Germline V lookup: CDR1 LNHNV, CDR2 YYDKDF (reference sequence). The CDR3 is 16 amino acids. The V end lost 1 base, the J end lost 4 bases, and 14 bases lay between the germline ends. For the CDR3, the DNA is TGTGCCACCAGCAGAGGGGTTTCGCTGGGGTACAATGAGCAGTTCTTC. Protein product: CATSRGVSLGYNEQFF.

The chain combines TRBV6-6 with TRBJ1-2; no clear D gene. The CDR3 has 11 amino acids. The germline V gene has CDR1 MNHNY and CDR2 SVGAGI (reference sequence). V was cut by 6 bases and J by 7 bases, with 9 bases left in between. The CDR3 reads CASSSDLGYTF. In DNA, the CDR3 is TGTGCCAGCAGCTCAGACCTTGGCTACACCTTC.

This clone has only a few counts. The gene calls are TRBV18 and TRBJ1-6; unclear D gene. Trimming took off 3 bases at V and 6 bases at J, with 9 bases between the two ends. Germline values: CDR1 KGHSH, CDR2 LQKENI. This CDR3 region has 14 residues. The CDR3 coding sequence is TGTGCCAGCTCACCGGAAAGTGCTAATTCACCCCTCCACTTT. Translation gives CASSPESANSPLHF. Based on the CDR3 plus reference TRBV18 and TRBJ1-6, the full variable domain is NAGVMQNPRHLVRRRGQEARLRCSPMKGHSHVYWYRQLPEEGLKFMVYLQKENIIDESGMPKERFSAEFPKEGPSILRIQQVVRGDSAAYFCASSPESANSPLHFGNGTRLTVT.

The gene calls are TRBV5-4 and TRBJ1-2, with no clear D. Trimming left V 4 bases short and J 6 bases short, with 19 bases between. In germline, CDR1 is SGHNT, CDR2 YYREEE (reference sequence). This CDR3 comprises 15 residues. CDR3 coding DNA: TGTGCCAGCAGCGTGGAGATGGGGTATGGAAATGGCTACACCTTC. Translated: CASSVEMGYGNGYTF.

This clone was observed a few times. DNA of the CDR3: TGTGCCAGCAGCCTAACCCTGGGGATGAACACTGAAGCTTTCTTT. The encoded protein is CASSLTLGMNTEAFF. The genes are TRBV4-2 and TRBJ1-1, with D unclear. Germline V gene sequence: CDR1 LGHNA, CDR2 YNFKEQ. The CDR3 is 15 residues long. The V end lost 4 bases, the J end lost 0 bases, and 12 bases lay between the germline ends.

This chain connects TRBV6-5 to TRBJ1-6, with TRBD1 as a possible D gene (5 bases). The CDR3 contains 14 residues. Trimming took off 8 bases at V and 10 bases at J, with 18 bases between the two ends. From germline, CDR1 is MNHEY and CDR2 SVGAGI. CDR3 protein: CASSRDSQRSPLHF. The CDR3 DNA follows: TGTGCCAGCTCCCGGGACTCACAGAGGTCACCCCTCCACTTT.

The chain carries TRBV12-3 or TRBV12-4 and TRBJ2-7; 9 nucleotides match TRBD1. The CDR3 is 13 residues long. Trimming cost V 2 bases and J 7 bases; bases outside gene matches: 3. The CDR3, as DNA: TGTGCCAGCAGTTTACAGGACAGGGGAGAGCAGTACTTC. It translates to CASSLQDRGEQYF.

This clone occurred a few times. The chain combines TRBV19 with TRBJ2-1; perhaps TRBD1 as D (5 bases). The germline gives CDR1 LNHDA, CDR2 SQIVND (reference sequence). CDR3 length equals 15 residues. Between the trimmed V and J ends, which lost 4 bases and 9 bases, there was a span of 19 bases. For the CDR3, the DNA is TGTGCCAGTAGTAACCCCAGGGTCAGTGGTCGTGAGCAGTTCTTC. As protein: CASSNPRVSGREQFF.

The rearrangement uses TRBV2 and TRBJ2-7, with D perhaps given as TRBD1 or TRBD2 (5 bases each). V lost 6 bases to trimming and J lost 6 bases, with 12 bases between them. Germline CDR1 and CDR2: SNHLY and FYNNEI. This CDR3 contains 12 residues. For the CDR3, the DNA is TGTGCCAGCAGGGGACCTTTTGGCGAGCAGTACTTC. This codes for CASRGPFGEQYF.

The chain links TRBV3-1 (or the pseudogene TRBV3-2) to TRBJ2-7; D is ambiguous. The CDR3 has 12 amino acids. Germline CDR1 LGHDT, CDR2 YNNKEL (reference sequence). Trimming cost V 1 base and J 2 bases, with 3 bases left between them. The CDR3 DNA sequence: TGTGCCAGCAGCCAAGCCACCTACGAGCAGTACTTC. Its translation is CASSQATYEQYF.

The chain is built from TRBV6-5 and TRBJ2-7, with D unclear. The V and J ends lost 2 bases and 9 bases respectively, with 11 bases between them. The CDR3 consists of 12 residues. The germline V gene has CDR1 MNHEY and CDR2 SVGAGI. The CDR3 DNA is TGTGCCAGCAGTTACGGTCAGACTGTGCAGTACTTC. Protein: CASSYGQTVQYF.

This chain uses TRBV5-4 with TRBJ2-5, with TRBD2 matching 11 bases. Germline V lookup: CDR1 SGHNT, CDR2 YYREEE (reference sequence). This CDR3 is 17 amino acids long. V was clipped by 4 bases and J by 4 bases; unmatched bases: 12. In DNA, the CDR3 is TGTGCCAGCAGCCCAATGCGGGCTAGCGGGGGGTCAGAGACCCAGTACTTC. This gives the protein CASSPMRASGGSETQYF.

In its sample, this clone was seen once. The chain carries TRBV24-1 and TRBJ2-3, with D possibly being TRBD2 (6 bases). CDR1 and CDR2 (germline): KGHDR, SFDVKD. V was trimmed by 4 bases and J by 0 bases, leaving 13 bases between them. This CDR3 has 16 residues. CDR3 bases: TGTGCCACCAGTGACCCCGGGGGACCAAGCACAGATACGCAGTATTTT. Its protein is CATSDPGGPSTDTQYF.

This clone has just a few counts. The rearrangement uses TRBV3-1 (or the pseudogene TRBV3-2) and TRBJ1-4; 8 bases match TRBD1. CDR1 is LGHDT, CDR2 YNNKEL, per germline (reference sequence). The CDR3 loop spans 13 amino acids. The V gene end was trimmed by 4 bases and the J gene end by 14 bases; junction bases not matched to a gene: 9. This CDR3 reads CASSLPGQGYLFF. CDR3 in DNA: TGTGCCAGCAGCCTCCCCGGACAGGGTTATCTGTTTTTT.

This chain links TRBV6-1 with TRBJ2-5, with D unresolved. The CDR3 spans 12 residues. CDR1 and CDR2 (germline): MNHNS, SASEGT. The V and J ends lost 3 bases and 5 bases respectively, with 7 bases between them. CDR3 amino acids: CASSEGWETQYF. The CDR3 region has the DNA TGTGCCAGCAGTGAGGGATGGGAGACCCAGTACTTC.

The DNA of the CDR3 is TGTGCCAGCTCACCATTTGGGACAGGGGCGACGGGGTCCTACGAGCAGTACTTC. This gives the protein CASSPFGTGATGSYEQYF. The V and J genes are TRBV18 and TRBJ2-7; 10 positions agree with TRBD1. V gave up 2 bases and J gave up 1 base; unmatched junction bases: 11. There are 18 residues in the CDR3. Germline assignment: CDR1 KGHSH and CDR2 LQKENI. The full variable domain, its missing parts supplied by reference TRBV18 and TRBJ2-7, is NAGVMQNPRHLVRRRGQEARLRCSPMKGHSHVYWYRQLPEEGLKFMVYLQKENIIDESGMPKERFSAEFPKEGPSILRIQQVVRGDSAAYFCASSPFGTGATGSYEQYFGPGTRLTVT.

This clone was observed once. V gene TRBV5-1 combines with J gene TRBJ2-2, with D uncertain. Germline V lookup: CDR1 SGHRS, CDR2 YFSETQ. The CDR3 is made up of 16 amino acids. V shed 0 bases and J shed 0 bases, with 9 bases lying between them. The CDR3 loop reads CASSLVARTNTGELFF. The CDR3 nucleotides are TGCGCCAGCAGCTTGGTTGCGCGGACGAACACCGGGGAGCTGTTTTTT.